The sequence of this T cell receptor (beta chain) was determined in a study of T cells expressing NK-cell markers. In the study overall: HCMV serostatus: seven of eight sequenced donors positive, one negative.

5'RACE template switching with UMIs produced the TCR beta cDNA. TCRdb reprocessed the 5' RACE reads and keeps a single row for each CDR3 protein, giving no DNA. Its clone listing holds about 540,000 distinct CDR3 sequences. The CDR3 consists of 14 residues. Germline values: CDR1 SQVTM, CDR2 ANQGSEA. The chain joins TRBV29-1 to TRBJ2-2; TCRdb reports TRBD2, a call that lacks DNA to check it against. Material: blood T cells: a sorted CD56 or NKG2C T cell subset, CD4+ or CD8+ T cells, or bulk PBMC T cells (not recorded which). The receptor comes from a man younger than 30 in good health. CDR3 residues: CSVEAGRAAGELFF.